Following are 27 T cell receptor beta chains from one sample sequenced in a study of Ad26.COV2.S vaccination and SARS-CoV-2 variants. Treatment described: about 20 received Ad26.COV2.S at low or high dose, single or two shots; 5 received placebo; per-sample allocation not given. Sampling happened 63 days after the first vaccine or placebo injection. Assay used: immunoSEQ multiplex PCR; TCRdb lists only in-frame clones, some missing. The sample includes about 350,000 clones, about 85% of them seen just once. The material sequenced was peripheral blood, taken in a trial of Ad26.COV2.S vaccine versus placebo. The receptors shown here come from a person between 18 and 59 years old who received the Ad26.COV2.S COVID-19 vaccine or a placebo.

The chain combines TRBV5-4 with TRBJ2-3, with a weak D call TRBD2 (6 bases). From germline, CDR1 is SGHNT and CDR2 YYREEE (reference sequence). Between the trimmed V and J ends, which lost 1 base and 6 bases, there was a span of 12 bases. CDR3 length: 14 amino acids. As DNA, the CDR3 is TGTGCCAGCAGCTTGAAACAGGCGGGGGATACGCAGTATTTT. Its translation is CASSLKQAGDTQYF. Full variable domain (remainder filled in from reference TRBV5-4 and TRBJ2-3): ETGVTQSPTHLIKTRGQQVTLRCSSQSGHNTVSWYQQALGQGPQFIFQYYREEENGRGNFPPRFSGLQFPNYSSELNVNALELDDSALYLCASSLKQAGDTQYFGPGTRLTVL.

The chain combines TRBV7-9 with TRBJ2-7; 10 bases agree with TRBD2. The CDR3 is made up of 15 amino acids. The V gene's germline CDR1 is SEHNR and CDR2 FQNEAQ (reference sequence). J gave up 2 bases and V 5 bases, and 6 bases lay outside the gene matches. CDR3 DNA sequence: TGTGCCAGCAGCCCAGATCTAGCGGGGGCCTACGAGCAGTACTTC. It is translated as CASSPDLAGAYEQYF.

A few counts support this clone. This chain connects TRBV27 to TRBJ2-7, with 7 bases fitting TRBD2. Losses at the gene ends were 8 bases for V and 0 bases for J; bases not matched to a gene: 7. The CDR3 is made up of 14 amino acids. The germline CDR1 and CDR2 sequences are MNHEY and SMNVEV (reference sequence). CDR3 region: CASGGVSNSYEQYF. The CDR3 DNA follows: TGTGCCAGCGGGGGGGTGTCTAACTCCTACGAGCAGTACTTC.

The chain employs TRBV6-5 and TRBJ2-7; 7 positions match TRBD1. The CDR3 contains 16 residues. V dropped 0 bases and J dropped 0; count of bases not matched to a gene: 5. Germline V CDR1 and CDR2: MNHEY, SVGAGI. The CDR3 loop is CASSYSFGTASYEQYF. As DNA, the CDR3 is TGTGCCAGCAGTTACTCTTTCGGGACAGCCTCCTACGAGCAGTACTTC.

The chain uses TRBV4-2 and TRBJ2-2; D is possibly TRBD1 or TRBD2 (5 bases each). CDR1 and CDR2 from the germline V gene are LGHNA and YNFKEQ. Trimming pared 0 bases from V and 5 bases from J, leaving 19 bases between. The CDR3 length is 18 residues. CDR3 in DNA: TGTGCCAGCAGCCAAGATCGTCCCGGGGCGGCTAGGACCGGGGAGCTGTTTTTT. Protein sequence: CASSQDRPGAARTGELFF.

The J gene is TRBJ1-1, the V gene TRBV19, with D perhaps TRBD1 (5 bases). CDR1 and CDR2 from the germline V gene are LNHDA and SQIVND (reference sequence). Deletions cut 3 bases from V and 1 base from J, with 24 bases between. This CDR3 has 19 residues. CDR3 amino acids: CASSILGPGPPKGNTEAFF. DNA of the CDR3: TGTGCCAGTAGTATTCTGGGGCCGGGACCCCCAAAGGGGAACACTGAAGCTTTCTTT.

CDR3 sequence (DNA): TGTGCCAGTAGTCCTAGGCCCCAGGGACAGACCTACGAGCAGTACTTC. Amino acids: CASSPRPQGQTYEQYF. This chain connects TRBV19 to TRBJ2-7; 7 bases map to TRBD1. With 5 bases clipped from V and 2 bases from J, the junction kept 12 bases outside the gene matches. Germline CDR1 and CDR2: LNHDA and SQIVND (reference sequence). The CDR3 has 16 residues.

The V and J genes are TRBV28 and TRBJ1-4; no definite D call. Germline CDR1 and CDR2: MDHEN and SYDVKM. The CDR3 runs to 15 residues. The V end lost 1 base, the J end lost 4 bases, and 10 bases lay between the germline ends. The CDR3 DNA reads as TGTGCCAGCAGTTTATCCGGGGAGGGTAATGAAAAACTGTTTTTT. Its translation: CASSLSGEGNEKLFF.

The V call is TRBV18, the J call TRBJ2-2, with D possibly being TRBD2 (5 bases). The CDR3 runs to 15 residues. Germline CDR1 and CDR2: KGHSH and LQKENI. Trimming pared 2 bases from V and 6 bases from J, leaving 13 bases between. The CDR3 spells CASSPGWESSGELFF. The CDR3 nucleotides read TGTGCCAGCTCACCAGGTTGGGAGTCATCCGGGGAGCTGTTTTTT.

J is TRBJ1-6 and V is TRBV5-1; 8 nucleotides agree with TRBD1. Germline V gene lookup returns CDR1 SGHRS and CDR2 YFSETQ. V lost 0 bases to trimming and J lost 7 bases; unmatched junction nucleotides: 9. This CDR3 contains 17 residues. CDR3 amino acids: CASSLAPSQGANSPLHF. The CDR3 DNA reads as TGCGCCAGCAGCTTGGCCCCTAGCCAGGGGGCGAATTCACCCCTCCACTTT.

The chain couples TRBV18 to TRBJ1-1; D remains unclear. This CDR3 contains 15 residues. V lost 2 bases and J 2 bases, leaving 12 bases between the germline ends. Germline assignment: CDR1 KGHSH and CDR2 LQKENI. Written as DNA, the CDR3 is TGTGCCAGCTCACCAATTCGAAGTCTTAACACTGAAGCTTTCTTT. This gives the protein CASSPIRSLNTEAFF.

In the case of this clone: Other DNA sequences within the sample encode an identical CDR3. This chain uses TRBV18 with TRBJ1-3, with D possibly being TRBD1 (5 bases). The germline V gene has CDR1 KGHSH and CDR2 LQKENI. This CDR3 is 15 amino acids long. The germline V and J ends were trimmed by 1 base and 1 base, with 8 bases remaining between them. CDR3 coding DNA: TGTGCCAGCTCACCACAGGGGCGGTCTGGAAACACCATATATTTT. Translation gives CASSPQGRSGNTIYF.

V and J are TRBV2 and TRBJ2-4, with 8 bases that match TRBD2. J gave up 5 bases and V 4 bases, and 4 bases lay outside the gene matches. The CDR3 runs to 14 residues. CDR1 is SNHLY and CDR2 is FYNNEI in the germline V gene. Here the CDR3 reads CASSAGGPENIQYF. The CDR3 DNA reads as TGTGCCAGCAGTGCGGGGGGGCCTGAAAACATTCAGTACTTC.

The V and J genes are TRBV5-1 and TRBJ2-7, with no clear D. The V end was cut by 1 base, the J end by 4 bases, with 6 bases between. The CDR3 spans 12 residues. Germline V gene lookup returns CDR1 SGHRS and CDR2 YFSETQ. In nucleotides, the CDR3 is TGCGCCAGCAGCTTGTTGGGGTACGAGCAGTACTTC. As protein: CASSLLGYEQYF.

The CDR3 is CASSVDAQGGHNSPLHF. For the CDR3, the DNA is TGTGCCAGCAGCGTAGATGCTCAGGGGGGCCATAATTCACCCCTCCACTTT. The chain has TRBV9 and TRBJ1-6; TRBD1 aligns across 7 bases. The V gene end was trimmed by 0 bases and the J gene end by 5 bases; junction bases not matched to a gene: 8. Germline CDR1 SGDLS, CDR2 YYNGEE. This CDR3 region has 17 residues.

The chain carries TRBV4-1 and TRBJ2-5, with 8 bases lining up with TRBD1. The length of the CDR3 is 16 residues. V dropped 4 bases and J dropped 4; count of bases not matched to a gene: 11. The V gene's germline CDR1 is MGHRA and CDR2 YSYEKL. The CDR3 protein is CASSLQGQGEGETQYF. In DNA form, the CDR3 reads TGCGCCAGCAGCCTCCAAGGACAGGGTGAAGGAGAGACCCAGTACTTC.

This chain uses TRBV10-3 with TRBJ1-1, with 10 bases that match TRBD1. Per the germline V gene, CDR1 is ENHRY and CDR2 is SYGVKD. The ends lost 2 bases at V and 5 bases at J; junction bases unmatched: 5. There are 15 residues in the CDR3. CDR3 bases: TGTGCCATCAGTGAGGGGACAGGGGTGGGGACTGAAGCTTTCTTT. Amino acids: CAISEGTGVGTEAFF.

The chain couples TRBV7-2 to TRBJ2-7; TRBD1 matches at 7 bases. This CDR3 is 14 amino acids long. J was trimmed by 2 bases and V by 10 bases; bases with no gene match: 11. Germline V gives CDR1 SGHTA, CDR2 FQGNSA. The CDR3 spells CATGRGRQTYEQYF. The CDR3 region has the DNA TGTGCCACCGGTAGGGGGCGACAAACCTACGAGCAGTACTTC.

The chain joins TRBV6-4 to TRBJ2-3; 10 nucleotides align to TRBD2. V was clipped by 5 bases and J by 3 bases; unmatched bases: 8. This CDR3 is built from 16 residues. Germline values: CDR1 MRHNA, CDR2 SNTAGT. CDR3 in amino acids: CASSPGLARGTDTQYF. The CDR3 DNA sequence: TGTGCCAGCAGTCCGGGACTAGCGAGAGGGACAGATACGCAGTATTTT.

The chain employs TRBV4-3 and TRBJ1-5; D remains unclear. The V end was cut by 3 bases, the J end by 1 base, with 7 bases between. Germline CDR1 is LGHNA and CDR2 is YSLEER. The CDR3 loop spans 14 amino acids. CDR3 bases: TGCGCCAGCAGCCAGGGTATGAGCAATCAGCCCCAGCATTTT. This translates into CASSQGMSNQPQHF.

The chain combines TRBV7-2 with TRBJ2-1; D tentatively reads TRBD1 or TRBD2 (5 bases each). Trimming removed 5 bases at V and 0 bases at J, with 14 bases between. The CDR3 totals 16 residues. Germline values: CDR1 SGHTA, CDR2 FQGNSA. The CDR3 region is CASSPLGRSSYNEQFF. The DNA for the CDR3 is TGTGCCAGCAGCCCGCTGGGACGAAGCTCCTACAATGAGCAGTTCTTC.

V gene TRBV5-4 combines with J gene TRBJ2-6; TRBD1 matches at 7 bases. CDR1 is SGHNT and CDR2 is YYREEE in the germline V gene (reference sequence). This CDR3 is built from 15 residues. V lost 6 bases to trimming and J lost 9 bases; unmatched junction nucleotides: 12. The CDR3 region is CASTDRKDLFNVLTF. The CDR3, as DNA: TGTGCCAGCACGGACAGGAAGGATCTTTTCAACGTCCTGACTTTC.

The V gene is TRBV7-9, the J gene TRBJ1-3; TRBD1 aligns across 8 bases. With 5 bases clipped from V and 11 bases from J, the junction kept 5 bases outside the gene matches. Germline V lookup: CDR1 SEHNR, CDR2 FQNEAQ (reference sequence). The CDR3 is 12 residues long. Here the CDR3 reads CASSRTGRAIYF. The CDR3 DNA reads TGTGCCAGCAGCCGGACAGGGAGGGCCATATATTTT.

J is TRBJ2-5 and V is TRBV5-4, with a weak D call TRBD2 (5 bases). The CDR3 spans 12 residues. Trimming took off 6 bases at V and 5 bases at J, with 11 bases between the two ends. The germline V gene encodes CDR1 SGHNT and CDR2 YYREEE (reference sequence). This chain's CDR3 is CASTNPGETQYF. In nucleotides, the CDR3 is TGTGCCAGCACAAATCCGGGGGAGACCCAGTACTTC.

This sequence joins TRBV30 and TRBJ2-7; 10 bases align to TRBD2. The CDR3 runs to 13 residues. V gave up 2 bases and J gave up 6 bases; unmatched junction bases: 4. Germline-derived CDR1 and CDR2 are GTSNPN and SVGIG (reference sequence). The CDR3 here is CAWSKTSGTEQYF. The CDR3 DNA reads as TGTGCCTGGAGTAAAACTAGCGGGACCGAGCAGTACTTC.

A word on this clone: Mismatch with germline at one junction end may stem from a read error. The V call is TRBV7-3, the J call TRBJ2-1; 11 bases map to TRBD2. CDR3 length: 15 residues. Germline loops: CDR1 SGHTA, CDR2 FQGTGA. CDR3 in amino acids: CASSLTSGSGNEQFF. DNA of the CDR3: TGTGCCAGCAGCCTAACTAGCGGGAGTGGGAATGAGCAGTTCTTC.

The chain couples TRBV28 to TRBJ2-1, with D perhaps TRBD1 (7 bases). Germline values: CDR1 MDHEN, CDR2 SYDVKM. This CDR3 is built from 16 residues. With 5 bases removed from V and 2 bases from J, the gap between germline ends came to 16 bases. In nucleotides, the CDR3 is TGTGCCAGCAGTCAACCGGAGGGACAGACCTACAATGAGCAGTTCTTC. It translates to CASSQPEGQTYNEQFF.